Below, 24 T cell receptor beta chains from the same sample are listed, as sequenced in a study of identical twins. MiXCR was run by TCRdb on the 5' RACE reads, yielding one entry per CDR3 protein. The sample yields fewer than 650,000 distinct CDR3 sequences, 9.5% to 10% seen once. This sample also appeared in a second study, on yellow fever vaccine responses in identical twins.

Material for sequencing was PBMCs. Receptors originate from a woman aged 18-35 years in good health.

This clonotype has a count of ten or more. The J gene is TRBJ2-7, the V gene TRBV5-1; 10 nucleotides align to TRBD1. The germline gives CDR1 SGHRS, CDR2 YFSETQ. The CDR3 consists of 15 residues. J lost 3 bases, V lost 5 bases, and 8 bases had no gene match. DNA for the CDR3: TGCGCCAGCAGTCCAAGCCGGGACAGGGGCTACGAGCAGTACTTC. It specifies CASSPSRDRGYEQYF.

The table lists this clonotype with many counts. J is TRBJ2-1 and V is TRBV7-2, with 9 bases that match TRBD2. This CDR3 has 15 residues. Germline V gives CDR1 SGHTA, CDR2 FQGNSA. The ends lost 3 bases at V and 2 bases at J; junction bases unmatched: 2. The CDR3 sequence is CASSFLAGAYNEQFF. CDR3 nucleotides: TGTGCCAGCAGCTTTTTAGCGGGGGCCTACAATGAGCAGTTCTTC.

This clonotype was counted many times. The rearrangement uses TRBV6-1 and TRBJ2-7; tentatively, D is TRBD2 (5 bases). The V end lost 5 bases, the J end lost 2 bases, and 13 bases lay between the germline ends. The CDR3 runs 14 residues. Germline CDR1 and CDR2: MNHNS and SASEGT. DNA for the CDR3: TGTGCCAGCAGTCGGGGTGGATCAACCTACGAGCAGTACTTC. Translation: CASSRGGSTYEQYF.

The CDR3 sequence: CASSQDWPSGATDTQYF. The DNA for the CDR3 is TGCGCCAGCAGCCAAGATTGGCCTAGCGGGGCGACAGATACGCAGTATTTT. The chain uses TRBV4-1 and TRBJ2-3; 9 nucleotides line up with TRBD2. The germline V gene encodes CDR1 MGHRA and CDR2 YSYEKL. V lost 0 bases, J lost 3 bases, and 7 bases stayed unmatched. The CDR3 length is 17 residues.

This clonotype was seen repeatedly, ten times or more. V gene TRBV7-9 combines with J gene TRBJ2-7, with 10 nucleotides matching TRBD2. Germline lookup yields CDR1 SEHNR and CDR2 FQNEAQ (reference sequence). The V gene end was trimmed by 5 bases and the J gene end by 3 bases; junction bases not matched to a gene: 10. The CDR3 loop spans 16 amino acids. CDR3 amino acids: CASSGTPGLADYEQYF. CDR3 in DNA: TGTGCCAGCAGCGGAACCCCAGGACTAGCGGACTACGAGCAGTACTTC.

This clonotype was picked up many times. The chain couples TRBV14 to TRBJ2-1; possible D gene TRBD2, 7 bases. V lost 4 bases and J 8 bases, leaving 24 bases between the germline ends. The length of the CDR3 is 17 residues. CDR1 is SGHDN, CDR2 FVKESK, per germline. The CDR3 coding sequence is TGTGCCAGCAGCCTGACGGGGGGCATAAACCATCGTCATGAGCAGTTCTTC. It codes for CASSLTGGINHRHEQFF.

CDR3 region: CASSLKTGGSSGAYEQYF. The CDR3, as DNA: TGTGCCAGCAGTCTTAAGACAGGGGGCTCTAGCGGGGCCTACGAGCAGTACTTC. V is TRBV27 and J is TRBJ2-7, with a tentative D call TRBD1 (10 bases). The CDR3 has 18 amino acids. Trimming took off 5 bases at V and 2 bases at J, with 25 bases between the two ends. Germline V CDR1 and CDR2: MNHEY, SMNVEV (reference sequence).

V and J are TRBV20-1 and TRBJ1-5, with D unresolved. V dropped 0 bases and J dropped 2 bases, with 5 bases sitting between them. In germline, CDR1 is DFQATT, CDR2 SNEGSKA (reference sequence). The CDR3 length is 13 residues. CDR3 nucleotides: TGCAGTGCTAGAGAAGATGGCAATCAGCCCCAGCATTTT. Amino acids: CSAREDGNQPQHF.

V and J are TRBV14 and TRBJ2-1, with TRBD2 matching over 7 bases. CDR1 and CDR2 from the germline V gene are SGHDN and FVKESK. This CDR3 contains 17 residues. Trimming took 5 bases from V and 0 from J; bases not matched to a gene: 10. For the CDR3, the DNA is TGTGCCAGCAGCGCCCGCGGGGGTGTAAGCTCCTACAATGAGCAGTTCTTC. Translating it yields CASSARGGVSSYNEQFF.

This clonotype was observed many times. This chain uses TRBV12-3 or TRBV12-4 with TRBJ1-1, with TRBD1 matching 7 bases. V was clipped by 3 bases and J by 5 bases; unmatched bases: 6. The CDR3 runs 14 residues. The CDR3 sequence is CASSLQTGTTEAFF. CDR3 nucleotide sequence: TGTGCCAGCAGTTTGCAGACAGGGACGACTGAAGCTTTCTTT.

The rearrangement links TRBV4-1 to TRBJ2-7; TRBD1 aligns across 7 bases. The CDR3 runs 14 residues. Germline loops: CDR1 MGHRA, CDR2 YSYEKL. With 2 bases clipped from V and 3 bases from J, the junction kept 4 bases outside the gene matches. The CDR3 region has the DNA TGCGCCAGCAGCCAATCACGGACAGGCTACGAGCAGTACTTC. This encodes CASSQSRTGYEQYF.

The chain is built from TRBV15 and TRBJ2-5; weak D call: TRBD2 (6 bases). This CDR3 contains 16 residues. The V end lost 1 base, the J end lost 4 bases, and 16 bases lay between the germline ends. CDR1 is LNHNV and CDR2 is YYDKDF in the germline V gene (reference sequence). Written as DNA, the CDR3 is TGTGCCACCAGCAGAGCTATGGGACGGGGAGGAGAGACCCAGTACTTC. Translating it yields CATSRAMGRGGETQYF.

This clonotype was seen ten or more times. V and J are TRBV6-6 and TRBJ2-1; tentatively, D is TRBD2 (6 bases). Germline CDR1 reads MNHNY; CDR2 reads SVGAGI (reference sequence). The CDR3 totals 11 residues. The ends were cut back, 6 bases at V and 9 bases at J, with 9 bases in the middle. The CDR3 DNA sequence: TGTGCCAGCAGCCAGGAGGGTGAGCAGTTCTTC. It is translated as CASSQEGEQFF.

This clonotype has only a few counts. CDR3 sequence: CASSSQGDTWGEQFF. The DNA of the CDR3 is TGTGCCAGCAGTTCACAGGGGGACACTTGGGGGGAGCAGTTCTTC. The rearrangement joins TRBV6-2 or TRBV6-3 to TRBJ2-1, with 8 bases that match TRBD1. Unmatched junction bases numbered 12, after V lost 4 bases and J lost 10 bases. The germline V gene encodes CDR1 MNHEY and CDR2 SVGEGT. The CDR3 covers 15 residues.

This clonotype was counted many times. The chain joins TRBV24-1 to TRBJ2-1, with D unclear. The V gene's germline CDR1 is KGHDR and CDR2 SFDVKD. This CDR3 has 15 amino acids. V was trimmed by 4 bases and J by 4 bases, leaving 13 bases between them. This CDR3 is CATSDPSNRYNEQFF. The CDR3 DNA follows: TGTGCCACCAGTGACCCCTCGAACCGATACAATGAGCAGTTCTTC.

The chain uses TRBV4-1 and TRBJ2-1, with TRBD2 matching over 7 bases. The germline gives CDR1 MGHRA, CDR2 YSYEKL. This CDR3 contains 16 residues. Trimming removed 4 bases from V and 3 bases from J; junction bases left unmatched: 9. CDR3 sequence: CASSLLGRESYNEQFF. In nucleotides, the CDR3 is TGCGCCAGCAGCCTCCTCGGGCGGGAGAGCTACAATGAGCAGTTCTTC.

In its sample, this clonotype was seen many times. The chain recombines TRBV20-1 with TRBJ1-2; the D gene is possibly TRBD1 (6 bases). CDR3 length: 11 residues. Germline values: CDR1 DFQATT, CDR2 SNEGSKA (reference sequence). Between the trimmed V and J ends, which lost 6 bases and 7 bases, there was a span of 12 bases. The CDR3 DNA reads as TGCAGTGCCAGGTGGACAGTTGGCTACACCTTC. Its translation: CSARWTVGYTF.

This clonotype was detected a few times. The chain recombines TRBV4-2 with TRBJ2-1; TRBD2 aligns across 12 bases. The CDR3 contains 18 residues. From germline, CDR1 is LGHNA and CDR2 YNFKEQ. V was pared by 5 bases and J by 0 bases, with 8 bases of the junction left unmatched. CDR3 in amino acids: CASSAASGGAISYNEQFF. The DNA for the CDR3 is TGTGCCAGCAGCGCTGCTAGCGGGGGGGCCATCTCCTACAATGAGCAGTTCTTC.

This sequence joins TRBV14 and TRBJ2-3, with a tentative D call TRBD2 (6 bases). V shed 2 bases and J shed 0 bases, with 12 bases lying between them. Looked up from germline, CDR1 is SGHDN and CDR2 is FVKESK. CDR3 length equals 16 residues. CDR3 bases: TGTGCCAGCAGCCAACAAGGCGGGGCAAGCACAGATACGCAGTATTTT. Translating gives CASSQQGGASTDTQYF. Full variable domain (outside the CDR3, taken from reference TRBV14 and TRBJ2-3): EAGVTQFPSHSVIEKGQTVTLRCDPISGHDNLYWYRRVMGKEIKFLLHFVKESKQDESGMPNNRFLAERTGGTYSTLKVQPAELEDSGVYFCASSQQGGASTDTQYFGPGTRLTVL.

CDR3 bases: TGCGCCAGCAGTGTGATGGGACAGGACTACACTGAAGCTTTCTTT. It specifies CASSVMGQDYTEAFF. This chain uses TRBV10-2 with TRBJ1-1; 8 bases align to TRBD1. This CDR3 is built from 15 residues. Trimming cost V 4 bases and J 3 bases; bases outside gene matches: 7. Germline CDR1 and CDR2: WSHSY and SAAADI.

The chain is built from TRBV20-1 and TRBJ2-2, with D perhaps TRBD1 (5 bases). The CDR3 consists of 16 residues. Germline V CDR1 and CDR2: DFQATT, SNEGSKA (reference sequence). Trimming left V 6 bases short and J 0 bases short, with 17 bases between. The CDR3 region has the DNA TGCAGTGCGAAACAAATGGAGACAGCGAACACCGGGGAGCTGTTTTTT. Translating gives CSAKQMETANTGELFF.

This clonotype was seen a handful of times. Mismatch with germline at one junction end may stem from a read error. This chain connects TRBV7-7 to TRBJ2-5; 7 nucleotides line up with TRBD2. Germline V lookup: CDR1 SSHAT, CDR2 FNYEAQ (reference sequence). The CDR3 spans 12 residues. The CDR3, as DNA: TGTGCTAGCAGCTTAGCGGGCGGAAGGCAGTACTTC. Protein sequence: CASSLAGGRQYF.

This clonotype was counted many times. The gene calls are TRBV5-1 and TRBJ2-7; 10 bases match TRBD2. The CDR3 is 15 residues long. The germline CDR1 and CDR2 sequences are SGHRS and YFSETQ. Trimming at V came to 3 bases and at J to 7 bases, leaving 10 bases not matched to a gene. The CDR3 sequence: CASSSVSGGAEEQYF. The DNA for the CDR3 is TGCGCCAGCAGCTCCGTCAGCGGGGGGGCAGAAGAGCAGTACTTC.

The chain combines TRBV5-1 with TRBJ2-2, with 8 bases matching TRBD1. Germline V lookup: CDR1 SGHRS, CDR2 YFSETQ. The CDR3 runs 16 residues. V lost 4 bases and J lost 3; bases outside the gene matches: 8. The CDR3 bases are TGCGCCAGCAGCATTAGGCGACAGGGGTACACCGGGGAGCTGTTTTTT. This sequence encodes CASSIRRQGYTGELFF. Full variable domain (rest looked up from reference TRBV5-1 and TRBJ2-2): KAGVTQTPRYLIKTRGQQVTLSCSPISGHRSVSWYQQTPGQGLQFLFEYFSETQRNKGNFPGRFSGRQFSNSRSEMNVSTLELGDSALYLCASSIRRQGYTGELFFGEGSRLTVL.